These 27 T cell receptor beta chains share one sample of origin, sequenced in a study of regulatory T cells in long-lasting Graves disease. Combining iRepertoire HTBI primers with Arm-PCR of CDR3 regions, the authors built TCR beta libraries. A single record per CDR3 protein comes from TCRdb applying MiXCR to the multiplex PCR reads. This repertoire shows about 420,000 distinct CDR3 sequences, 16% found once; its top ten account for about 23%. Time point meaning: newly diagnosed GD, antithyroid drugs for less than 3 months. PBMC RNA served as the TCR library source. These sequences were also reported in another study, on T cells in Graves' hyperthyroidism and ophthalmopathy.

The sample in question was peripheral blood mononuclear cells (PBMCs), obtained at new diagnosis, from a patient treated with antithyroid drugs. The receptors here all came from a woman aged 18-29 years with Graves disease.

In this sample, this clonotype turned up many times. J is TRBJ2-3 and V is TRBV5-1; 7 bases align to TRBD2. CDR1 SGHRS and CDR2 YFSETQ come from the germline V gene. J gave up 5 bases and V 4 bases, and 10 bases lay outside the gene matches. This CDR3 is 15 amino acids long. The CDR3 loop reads CASSVSSGAGDTQYF. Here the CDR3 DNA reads TGCGCCAGCAGCGTATCTAGCGGAGCGGGAGATACGCAGTATTTT.

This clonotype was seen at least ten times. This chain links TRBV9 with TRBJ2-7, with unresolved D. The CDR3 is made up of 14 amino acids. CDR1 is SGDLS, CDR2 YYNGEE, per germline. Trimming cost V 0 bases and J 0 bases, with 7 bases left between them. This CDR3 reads CASSVGPDSYEQYF. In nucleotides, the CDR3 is TGTGCCAGCAGCGTAGGTCCTGACTCCTACGAGCAGTACTTC.

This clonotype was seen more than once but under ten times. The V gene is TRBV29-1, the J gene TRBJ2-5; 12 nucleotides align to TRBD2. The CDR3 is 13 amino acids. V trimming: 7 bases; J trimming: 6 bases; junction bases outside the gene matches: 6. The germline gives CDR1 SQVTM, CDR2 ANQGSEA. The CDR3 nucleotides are TGCAGCGCCCGGACTAGCGGGACAAAGACCCAGTACTTC. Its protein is CSARTSGTKTQYF.

The CDR3 is CASSNLRDKTRTTNEKLFF. The CDR3, as DNA: TGTGCCAGCAGTAACCTACGGGACAAAACAAGGACAACTAATGAAAAACTGTTTTTT. This rearrangement joins TRBV6-2 or TRBV6-3 to TRBJ1-4, with D perhaps TRBD1 (6 bases). This CDR3 spans 19 amino acids. V was shortened by 5 bases and J by 0 bases, with 22 bases between the two germline ends. CDR1 and CDR2 (germline): MNHEY, SVGEGT.

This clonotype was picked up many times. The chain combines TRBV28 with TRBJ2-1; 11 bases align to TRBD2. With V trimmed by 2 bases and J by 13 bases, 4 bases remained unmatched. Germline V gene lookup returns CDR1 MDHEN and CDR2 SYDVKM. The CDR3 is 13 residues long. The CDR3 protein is CASSLHSGRAQFF. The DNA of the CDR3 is TGTGCCAGCAGTTTACATAGCGGGAGGGCTCAGTTCTTC.

CDR3 region: CASRTASSGNTIYF. The CDR3 DNA reads as TGTGCCAGTCGGACTGCAAGCTCTGGAAACACCATATATTTT. The V and J genes are TRBV19 and TRBJ1-3; D gene ambiguous. The CDR3 consists of 14 residues. From germline, CDR1 is LNHDA and CDR2 SQIVND (reference sequence). V shed 8 bases and J shed 0 bases, with 11 bases lying between them.

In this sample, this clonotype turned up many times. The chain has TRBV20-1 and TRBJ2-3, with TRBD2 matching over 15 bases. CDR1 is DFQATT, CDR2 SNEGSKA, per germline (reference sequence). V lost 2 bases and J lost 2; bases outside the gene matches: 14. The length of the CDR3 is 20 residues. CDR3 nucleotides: TGCAGTGCTAGAAGGCGCGGGGGACTAGCGGGAGGTGGCAACACAGATACGCAGTATTTT. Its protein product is CSARRRGGLAGGGNTDTQYF.

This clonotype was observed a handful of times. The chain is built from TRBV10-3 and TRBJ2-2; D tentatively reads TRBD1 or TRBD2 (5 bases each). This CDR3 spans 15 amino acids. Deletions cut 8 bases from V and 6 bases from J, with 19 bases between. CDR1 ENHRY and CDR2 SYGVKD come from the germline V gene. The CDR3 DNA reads TGTGCCATCCATCAGGGCGGGTTAGTTCCCGGGGAGCTGTTTTTT. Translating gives CAIHQGGLVPGELFF.

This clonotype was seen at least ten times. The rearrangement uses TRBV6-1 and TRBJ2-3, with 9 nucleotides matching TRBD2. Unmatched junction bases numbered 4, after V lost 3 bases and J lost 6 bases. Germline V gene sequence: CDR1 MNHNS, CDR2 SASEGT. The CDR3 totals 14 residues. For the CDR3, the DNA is TGTGCCAGCAGTGATCTAGCGGGGTCGGATACGCAGTATTTT. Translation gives CASSDLAGSDTQYF.

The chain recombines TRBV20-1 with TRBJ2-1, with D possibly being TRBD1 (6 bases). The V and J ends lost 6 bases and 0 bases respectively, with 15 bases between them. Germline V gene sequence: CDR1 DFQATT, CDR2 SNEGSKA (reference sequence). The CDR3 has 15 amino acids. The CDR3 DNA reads TGCAGTGCCCCACCGGGACAAAGCTCCTACAATGAGCAGTTCTTC. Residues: CSAPPGQSSYNEQFF.

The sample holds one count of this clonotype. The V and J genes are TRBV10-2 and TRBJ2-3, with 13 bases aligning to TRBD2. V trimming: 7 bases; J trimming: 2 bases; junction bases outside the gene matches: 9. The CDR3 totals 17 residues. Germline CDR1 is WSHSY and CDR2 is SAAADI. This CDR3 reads CASTNPGTSGTTDTQYF. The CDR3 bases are TGCGCCAGCACCAACCCCGGGACTAGCGGGACCACAGATACGCAGTATTTT.

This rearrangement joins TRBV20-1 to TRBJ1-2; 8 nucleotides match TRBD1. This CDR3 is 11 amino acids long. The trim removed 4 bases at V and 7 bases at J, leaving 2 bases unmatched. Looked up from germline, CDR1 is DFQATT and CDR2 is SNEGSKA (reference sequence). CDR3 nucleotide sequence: TGCAGTGCTACAGGGGGCGGTGGCTACACCTTC. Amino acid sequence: CSATGGGGYTF.

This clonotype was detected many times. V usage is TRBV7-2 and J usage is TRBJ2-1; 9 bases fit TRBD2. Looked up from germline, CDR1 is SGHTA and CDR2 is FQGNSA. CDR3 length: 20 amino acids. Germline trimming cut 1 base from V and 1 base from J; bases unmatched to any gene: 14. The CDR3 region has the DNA TGTGCCAGCAGCTTAGATCCTGGGGGACTAGCAGTCCATTCCTACAATGAGCAGTTCTTC. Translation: CASSLDPGGLAVHSYNEQFF.

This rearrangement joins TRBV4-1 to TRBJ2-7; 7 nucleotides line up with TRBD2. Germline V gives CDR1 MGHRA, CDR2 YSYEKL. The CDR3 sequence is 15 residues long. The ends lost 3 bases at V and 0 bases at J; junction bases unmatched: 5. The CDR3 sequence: CASSQDSGRSYEQYF. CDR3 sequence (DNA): TGCGCCAGCAGCCAGGATAGCGGGCGCTCCTACGAGCAGTACTTC.

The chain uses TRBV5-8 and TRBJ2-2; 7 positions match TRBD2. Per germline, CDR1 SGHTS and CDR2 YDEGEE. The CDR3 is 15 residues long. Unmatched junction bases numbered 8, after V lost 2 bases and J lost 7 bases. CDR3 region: CASSFYGGRDGELFF. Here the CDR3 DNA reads TGTGCCAGCAGCTTTTACGGCGGGAGAGACGGGGAGCTGTTTTTT. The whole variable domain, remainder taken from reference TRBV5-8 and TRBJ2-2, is EAGVTQSPTHLIKTRGQQATLRCSPISGHTSVYWYQQALGLGLQFLLWYDEGEERNRGNFPPRFSGRQFPNYSSELNVNALELEDSALYLCASSFYGGRDGELFFGEGSRLTVL.

CDR3 in amino acids: CASSYPGTSGSCDNEQFF. As DNA, the CDR3 is TGTGCCAGCAGTTATCCCGGGACTAGCGGGAGTTGTGACAATGAGCAGTTCTTC. V and J are TRBV6-9 and TRBJ2-1; 14 bases are a match to TRBD2. V lost 2 bases to trimming and J lost 5 bases; unmatched junction nucleotides: 8. From germline, CDR1 is MNHGY and CDR2 SVAAGI. The CDR3 extends over 18 amino acids.

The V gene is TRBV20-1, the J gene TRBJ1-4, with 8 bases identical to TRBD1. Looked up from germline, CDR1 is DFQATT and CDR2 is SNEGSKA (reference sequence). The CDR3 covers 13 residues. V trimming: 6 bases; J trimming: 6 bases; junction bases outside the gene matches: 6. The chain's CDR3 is CSARTGRDEKLFF. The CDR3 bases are TGCAGTGCCAGGACAGGGAGGGATGAAAAACTGTTTTTT.

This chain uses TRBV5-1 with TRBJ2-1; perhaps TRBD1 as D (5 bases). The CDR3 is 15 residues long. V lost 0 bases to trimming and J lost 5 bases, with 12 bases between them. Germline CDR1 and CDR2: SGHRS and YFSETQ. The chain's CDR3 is CASSLGAGLNNEQFF. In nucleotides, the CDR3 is TGCGCCAGCAGCTTGGGGGCAGGGTTAAACAATGAGCAGTTCTTC.

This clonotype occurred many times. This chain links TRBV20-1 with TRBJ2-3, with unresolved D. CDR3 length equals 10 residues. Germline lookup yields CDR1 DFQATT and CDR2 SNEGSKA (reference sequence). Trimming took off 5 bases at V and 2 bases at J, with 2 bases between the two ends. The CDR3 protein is CSAVTDTQYF. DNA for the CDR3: TGCAGTGCTGTCACAGATACGCAGTATTTT.

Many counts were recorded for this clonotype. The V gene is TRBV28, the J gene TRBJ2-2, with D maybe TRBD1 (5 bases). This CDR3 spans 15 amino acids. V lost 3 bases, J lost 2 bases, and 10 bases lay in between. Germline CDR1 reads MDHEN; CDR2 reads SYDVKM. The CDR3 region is CASSLDWTNTGELFF. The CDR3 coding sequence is TGTGCCAGCAGTTTGGATTGGACAAACACCGGGGAGCTGTTTTTT.

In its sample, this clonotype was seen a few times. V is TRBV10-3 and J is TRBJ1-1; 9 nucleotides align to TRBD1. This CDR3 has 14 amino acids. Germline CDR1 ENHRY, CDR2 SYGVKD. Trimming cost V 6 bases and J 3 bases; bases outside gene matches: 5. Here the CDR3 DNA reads TGTGCCATCAGATCCGGGACAGGGTACACTGAAGCTTTCTTT. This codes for CAIRSGTGYTEAFF.

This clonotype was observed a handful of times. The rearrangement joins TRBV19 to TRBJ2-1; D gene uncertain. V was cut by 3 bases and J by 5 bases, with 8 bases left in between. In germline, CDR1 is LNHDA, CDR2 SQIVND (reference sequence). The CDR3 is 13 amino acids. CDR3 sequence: CASSMSLNNEQFF. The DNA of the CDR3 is TGTGCCAGTAGTATGAGCCTAAACAATGAGCAGTTCTTC.

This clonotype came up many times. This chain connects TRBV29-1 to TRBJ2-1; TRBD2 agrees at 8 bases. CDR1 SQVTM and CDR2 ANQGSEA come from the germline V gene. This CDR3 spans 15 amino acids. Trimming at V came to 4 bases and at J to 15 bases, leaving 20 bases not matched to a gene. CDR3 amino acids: CSVAVENTSGSGRFF. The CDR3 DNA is TGCAGCGTTGCAGTTGAAAATACTAGCGGTTCTGGGCGGTTCTTC.

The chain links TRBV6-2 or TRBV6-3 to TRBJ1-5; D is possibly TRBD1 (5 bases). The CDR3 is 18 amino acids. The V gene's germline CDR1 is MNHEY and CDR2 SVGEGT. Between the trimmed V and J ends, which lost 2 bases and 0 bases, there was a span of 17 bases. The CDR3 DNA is TGTGCCAGCAGTTACCCACTCCCAACAGGACTTAGCAATCAGCCCCAGCATTTT. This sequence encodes CASSYPLPTGLSNQPQHF.

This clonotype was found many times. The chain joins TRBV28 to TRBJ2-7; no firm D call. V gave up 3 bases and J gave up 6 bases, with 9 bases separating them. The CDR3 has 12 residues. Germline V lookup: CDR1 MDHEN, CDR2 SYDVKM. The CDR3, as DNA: TGTGCCAGCAGTTTGAGCGTTGGCGAGCAGTACTTC. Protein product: CASSLSVGEQYF.

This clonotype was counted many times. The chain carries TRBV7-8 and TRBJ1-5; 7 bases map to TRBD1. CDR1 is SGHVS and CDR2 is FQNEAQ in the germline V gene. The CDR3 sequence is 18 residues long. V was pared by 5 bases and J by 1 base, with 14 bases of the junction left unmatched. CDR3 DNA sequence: TGTGCCAGCAGCCCCCATCCCGACAGGGATGTGAGCAATCAGCCCCAGCATTTT. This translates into CASSPHPDRDVSNQPQHF. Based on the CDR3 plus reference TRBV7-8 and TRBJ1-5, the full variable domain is GAGVSQSPRYKVAKRGQDVALRCDPISGHVSLFWYQQALGQGPEFLTYFQNEAQLDKSGLPSDRFFAERPEGSVSTLKIQRTQQEDSAVYLCASSPHPDRDVSNQPQHFGDGTRLSIL.

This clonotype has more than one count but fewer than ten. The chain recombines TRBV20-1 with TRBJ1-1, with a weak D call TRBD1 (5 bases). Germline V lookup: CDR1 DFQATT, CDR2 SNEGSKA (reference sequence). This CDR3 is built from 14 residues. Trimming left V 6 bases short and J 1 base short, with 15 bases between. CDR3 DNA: TGCAGTGCCAAACCCGGGGGGAGGAACACTGAAGCTTTCTTT. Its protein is CSAKPGGRNTEAFF.